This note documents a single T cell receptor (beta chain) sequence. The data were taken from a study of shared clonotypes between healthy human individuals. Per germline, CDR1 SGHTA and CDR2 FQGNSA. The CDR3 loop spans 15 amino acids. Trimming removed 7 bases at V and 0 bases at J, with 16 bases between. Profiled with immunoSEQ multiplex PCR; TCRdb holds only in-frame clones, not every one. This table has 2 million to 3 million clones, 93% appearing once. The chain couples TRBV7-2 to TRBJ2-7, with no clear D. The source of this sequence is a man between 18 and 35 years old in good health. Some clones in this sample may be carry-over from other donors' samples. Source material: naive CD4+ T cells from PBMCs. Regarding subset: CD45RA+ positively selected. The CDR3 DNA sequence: TGTGCCAGCACCCCCGACGAAGCTAGCTCCTACGAGCAGTACTTC. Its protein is CASTPDEASSYEQYF.